This TCR beta chain was captured in a study of technical replicates of blood from a few donors. Method: immunoSEQ multiplex PCR; TCRdb's copy keeps in-frame clones and lacks some. The data show about 97,000 clones, just under 95% seen once. Looked up from germline, CDR1 is DFQATT and CDR2 is SNEGSKA (reference sequence). This CDR3 has 11 amino acids. V lost 8 bases, J lost 2 bases, and 9 bases lay in between. The gene calls are TRBV20-1 and TRBJ2-5; D not resolved. This receptor was identified in a human donor in good health. Input material: T cells isolated from PBMCs. CDR3 residues: CSPDKQETQYF. The DNA for the CDR3 is TGCAGTCCCGACAAGCAAGAGACCCAGTACTTC.